These T cell receptor beta chains were read from a single sample in a study of shared clonotypes between healthy human individuals. TCRdb's copy holds only in-frame clones and misses some; the assay was immunoSEQ multiplex PCR. The sample holds 2 million to 3 million clones, just over 90% seen once. The sequencing sample was made of naive CD4+ T cells sorted from blood. These receptors all stem from a man in his late teens or twenties in good health. CDR3s include the opening cysteine and the closing phenylalanine or tryptophan. The D gene is left open where the match is weak. Expanded clones are given a class, and other clones once, few, many or no size at all.

v_call	j_call	d_call	clone_size	cdr3_aa	cdr3_nt
TRBV19	TRBJ1-5	TRBD1	-	CASSGDRGLNQPQHF	TGTGCCAGTAGTGGGGACAGGGGGCTCAATCAGCCCCAGCATTTT
TRBV7-6	TRBJ2-1	-	once	CASSLSYNEQFF	TGTGCCAGCAGCTTATCCTACAATGAGCAGTTCTTC
TRBV11-2	TRBJ2-2	TRBD2	once	CASSLAGGYTGELFF	TGTGCCAGCAGCCTAGCGGGAGGGTACACCGGGGAGCTGTTTTTT
TRBV21-1	TRBJ1-2	-	-	CASSKGRPAQEDGYTF	TGTGCCAGCAGCAAAGGACGGCCAGCTCAGGAGGATGGCTACACCTTC
TRBV6-6	TRBJ1-6	-	-	CASSYTTPSPLHF	TGTGCCAGCAGTTACACGACACCTTCACCCCTCCACTTT
TRBV5-5	TRBJ1-5	-	-	CASGGSDGGNQPQHF	TGTGCCAGCGGCGGGTCAGATGGGGGCAATCAGCCCCAGCATTTT
TRBV6-1	TRBJ2-7	-	-	CASSEAAQTYEQYF	TGTGCCAGCAGTGAAGCTGCCCAGACCTACGAGCAGTACTTC
TRBV4-1	TRBJ2-7	TRBD2	-	CASSQAGTNTYEQYF	TGCGCCAGCAGCCAAGCCGGGACTAATACCTACGAGCAGTACTTC
TRBV2	TRBJ1-1	-	-	CASSGRLNTEAFF	TGTGCCAGCAGTGGACGGTTGAACACTGAAGCTTTCTTT
TRBV6-5	TRBJ1-5	-	-	CASSYSPDQPQHF	TGTGCCAGCAGTTACTCCCCGGATCAGCCCCAGCATTTT
TRBV19	TRBJ2-2	TRBD1	-	CASSSTGTGVTGELFF	TGTGCCAGTAGTTCGACCGGGACAGGAGTGACCGGGGAGCTGTTTTTT
TRBV11-2	TRBJ1-6	TRBD1	few	CASSPRTGVNSPLHF	TGTGCCAGCAGCCCCAGGACAGGGGTTAATTCACCCCTCCACTTT
TRBV15	TRBJ1-4	-	once	CATSRDPLTLAGPFNEKLFF	TGTGCCACCAGCAGAGATCCCCTAACCCTGGCCGGTCCCTTTAATGAAAAACTGTTTTTT
TRBV9	TRBJ1-1	-	few	CASSADLTSAFF	TGTGCCAGCAGCGCAGACTTGACTTCAGCTTTCTTT
TRBV6-1	TRBJ2-7	TRBD2	-	CASSPPGLGNYEQYF	TGTGCCAGCAGTCCTCCGGGACTAGGGAACTACGAGCAGTACTTC
TRBV18	TRBJ2-7	TRBD1	once	CASSLTGWSTGGGEQYF	TGTGCCAGCTCACTAACCGGGTGGTCGACAGGGGGTGGCGAGCAGTACTTC
TRBV5-6	TRBJ2-2	TRBD1	once	CASSPNRGNTGELFF	TGTGCCAGCAGCCCTAACAGGGGAAACACCGGGGAGCTGTTTTTT
TRBV9	TRBJ1-2	-	-	CASSVLDGIGYGYTF	TGTGCCAGCAGCGTTTTAGACGGTATTGGGTATGGCTACACCTTC
TRBV13	TRBJ2-7	-	-	CASSSLDGYEQYF	TGTGCCAGCAGCTCTTTAGACGGGTACGAGCAGTACTTC
TRBV28	TRBJ2-2	-	-	CASSPRRAGAGGELFF	TGTGCCAGCAGTCCCCGAAGGGCAGGGGCTGGCGGGGAGCTGTTTTTT
TRBV18	TRBJ1-4	-	-	CASSPLGAAATNEKLFF	TGTGCCAGCTCACCCCTCGGGGCAGCTGCAACTAATGAAAAACTGTTTTTT
TRBV10-3	TRBJ1-1	TRBD1	-	CAIRSRGGISDTEAFF	TGTGCCATCAGATCCAGGGGGGGGATATCGGACACTGAAGCTTTCTTT
TRBV18	TRBJ1-1	-	once	CASSPMSRETEAFF	TGTGCCAGCTCACCAATGTCCAGAGAAACTGAAGCTTTCTTT